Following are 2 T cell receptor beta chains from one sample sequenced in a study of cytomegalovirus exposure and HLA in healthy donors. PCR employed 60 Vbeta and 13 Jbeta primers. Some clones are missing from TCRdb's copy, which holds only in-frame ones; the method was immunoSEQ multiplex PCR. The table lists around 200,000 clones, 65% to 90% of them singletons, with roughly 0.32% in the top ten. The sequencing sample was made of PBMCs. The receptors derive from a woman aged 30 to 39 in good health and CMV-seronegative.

In DNA, the CDR3 is TGTGCCAGCAGCAAAGCGACTAGCGGGGGATACAATGAGCAGTTCTTC. It yields the protein CASSKATSGGYNEQFF. V gene TRBV21-1 combines with J gene TRBJ2-1; TRBD2, the table's D call, lacks a check against the DNA. TRBV21-1 is an annotated pseudogene. The CDR3 runs to 16 residues.

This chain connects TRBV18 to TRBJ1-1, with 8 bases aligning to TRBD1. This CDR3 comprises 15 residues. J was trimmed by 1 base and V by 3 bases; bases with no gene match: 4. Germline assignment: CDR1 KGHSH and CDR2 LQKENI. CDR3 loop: CASSPTTGENTEAFF. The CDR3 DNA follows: TGTGCCAGCTCACCTACGACAGGGGAGAACACTGAAGCTTTCTTT.